The 10 T cell receptor beta chains listed next were all sequenced from one sample in a study of regulatory T cells in long-lasting Graves disease. Libraries of TCR beta came from iRepertoire HTBI primers plus Arm-PCR of CDR3 regions. TCRdb re-called the multiplex PCR reads with MiXCR, one entry per CDR3 protein. The sample includes approximately 380,000 distinct CDR3 sequences, 20% to 25% seen only once; the top ten take about 20%. Time point indicated: persistent/refractory GD, antithyroid drugs over 5 years with positive TRAb. The authors made the TCR library using RNA they extracted from PBMCs. Sample: peripheral blood mononuclear cells (PBMCs), taken when the disease was refractory, from a patient treated with antithyroid drugs. These receptors originate from a female donor with Graves disease.

This chain connects TRBV6-2 or TRBV6-3 to TRBJ2-3, with TRBD1 matching 9 bases. The CDR3 totals 20 residues. Germline values: CDR1 MNHEY, CDR2 SVGEGT. Trimming at V came to 5 bases and at J to 0 bases, leaving 18 bases not matched to a gene. CDR3 bases: TGTGCCAGCAGTGTCCGGACAGGGGAGTACTTGGCTACTAGCACAGATACGCAGTATTTT. It specifies CASSVRTGEYLATSTDTQYF.

V gene TRBV4-3 combines with J gene TRBJ2-2; D is ambiguous. This CDR3 spans 15 amino acids. V was trimmed by 0 bases and J by 2 bases, leaving 7 bases between them. Germline V lookup: CDR1 LGHNA, CDR2 YSLEER. CDR3 DNA sequence: TGCGCCAGCAGCCAAGATTTGGCCAACACCGGGGAGCTGTTTTTT. This encodes CASSQDLANTGELFF.

Many counts were recorded for this clonotype. The V and J genes are TRBV7-9 and TRBJ1-1; D unclear. Germline V gene lookup returns CDR1 SEHNR and CDR2 FQNEAQ (reference sequence). V was clipped by 1 base and J by 5 bases, with 14 bases between them. CDR3 length: 15 amino acids. The CDR3 coding sequence is TGTGCCAGCAGCTTAGTTGCGGACCGAGGGACTGAAGCTTTCTTT. Its translation: CASSLVADRGTEAFF.

In its sample, this clonotype was seen many times. V usage is TRBV7-2 and J usage is TRBJ2-7; D not resolved. This CDR3 has 14 residues. V lost 1 base and J lost 4, with 11 bases in between. The germline V gene encodes CDR1 SGHTA and CDR2 FQGNSA. CDR3: CASSLGLGHYEQYF. In DNA form, the CDR3 reads TGTGCCAGCAGCTTAGGTTTGGGCCATTACGAGCAGTACTTC.

This clonotype occurred a few times. The chain carries TRBV24-1 and TRBJ2-5, with D uncertain. The V and J ends lost 3 bases and 2 bases respectively, with 6 bases between them. The germline gives CDR1 KGHDR, CDR2 SFDVKD. The CDR3 sequence is 13 residues long. CDR3 sequence (DNA): TGTGCCACCAGTGATGTGACGCAAGAGACCCAGTACTTC. Encoded protein: CATSDVTQETQYF.

V is TRBV11-2 and J is TRBJ1-4, with 7 bases that match TRBD1. V shed 4 bases and J 5 bases; nucleotides not matched to a gene: 7. This CDR3 has 15 residues. Germline V gene data show CDR1 as SGHAT and CDR2 as FQNNGV. This CDR3 reads CASSWTTGANEKLFF. The CDR3 coding sequence is TGTGCCAGCAGCTGGACAACAGGGGCCAATGAAAAACTGTTTTTT. The entire variable domain, with the rest obtained from reference TRBV11-2 and TRBJ1-4, is as follows: EAGVAQSPRYKIIEKRQSVAFWCNPISGHATLYWYQQILGQGPKLLIQFQNNGVVDDSQLPKDRFSAERLKGVDSTLKIQPAKLEDSAVYLCASSWTTGANEKLFFGSGTQLSVL.

This clonotype was recorded at least ten times. This may be a read error, as it is one base from a much larger clone. The CDR3 DNA is TGTGCCAGCAGTTTCAGGGGCACTGAAGCTTTCTTT. This sequence encodes CASSFRGTEAFF. V is TRBV27 and J is TRBJ1-1, with D tentatively TRBD1 (6 bases). Germline V CDR1 and CDR2: MNHEY, SMNVEV (reference sequence). The CDR3 is 12 residues long. V shed 3 bases and J shed 4 bases, with 6 bases lying between them.

This clonotype showed up just a few times. The V call is TRBV7-9, the J call TRBJ2-5, with D unresolved. With 5 bases removed from V and 1 base from J, the gap between germline ends came to 17 bases. CDR3 size: 16 residues. The V gene's germline CDR1 is SEHNR and CDR2 FQNEAQ (reference sequence). CDR3 coding DNA: TGTGCCAGCAGCCCAAAGGGTAGCCAGTCCCAAGAGACCCAGTACTTC. It specifies CASSPKGSQSQETQYF. The full variable domain, in which reference TRBV7-9 and TRBJ2-5 provide the parts outside the CDR3, is DTGVSQNPRHKITKRGQNVTFRCDPISEHNRLYWYRQTLGQGPEFLTYFQNEAQLEKSRLLSDRFSAERPKGSFSTLEIQRTEQGDSAMYLCASSPKGSQSQETQYFGPGTRLLVL.

This rearrangement joins TRBV7-2 to TRBJ1-1; D is undetermined. Germline V gene data show CDR1 as SGHTA and CDR2 as FQGNSA. The CDR3 runs to 19 residues. Trimming removed 0 bases from V and 1 base from J, with 21 bases in between. CDR3 sequence reads: CASSLALGAGNFGNTEAFF. CDR3 DNA sequence: TGTGCCAGCAGCTTAGCGCTGGGAGCGGGGAACTTCGGGAACACTGAAGCTTTCTTT.

The chain uses TRBV13 and TRBJ1-6, with D maybe TRBD1 (5 bases). The CDR3 length is 14 residues. V lost 4 bases, J lost 6 bases, and 10 bases lay in between. Germline assignment: CDR1 PRHDT and CDR2 FYEKMQ (reference sequence). The CDR3 nucleotides are TGTGCCAGCAGCTCGGGACTCGGTAATTCACCCCTCCACTTT. It is translated as CASSSGLGNSPLHF.